These 19 T cell receptor beta chains originate from one sample sequenced in a study of siplizumab effects on memory and regulatory T cells. The method was immunoSEQ multiplex PCR; TCRdb's version includes in-frame clones alone and lacks a portion of them. The sample shows 50,000 to 70,000 clones, around 96% of them seen only once. The material sequenced was naive CD8+ T cells sorted from blood. The receptor set was obtained from a human donor in good health.

In its sample, this clone was seen once. The gene calls are TRBV5-6 and TRBJ2-3, with unresolved D. Trimming left V 0 bases short and J 4 bases short, with 6 bases between. The germline V gene encodes CDR1 SGHDT and CDR2 YYEEEE. The CDR3 extends over 13 amino acids. CDR3 protein: CASSLGFSDTQYF. CDR3 DNA sequence: TGTGCCAGCAGCTTGGGGTTCTCAGATACGCAGTATTTT. Together with reference TRBV5-6 and TRBJ2-3, the CDR3 gives the full variable domain: DAGVTQSPTHLIKTRGQQVTLRCSPKSGHDTVSWYQQALGQGPQFIFQYYEEEERQRGNFPDRFSGHQFPNYSSELNVNALLLGDSALYLCASSLGFSDTQYFGPGTRLTVL.

This sequence joins TRBV27 and TRBJ1-1; D remains ambiguous. The CDR3 contains 13 residues. Trimming stripped 3 bases from V and 5 bases from J, with 10 bases between. CDR1 and CDR2 from the germline V gene are MNHEY and SMNVEV (reference sequence). CDR3 nucleotides: TGTGCCAGCAGTTTCGGCCGAGGTACTGAAGCTTTCTTT. Residues: CASSFGRGTEAFF.

The chain employs TRBV6-5 and TRBJ1-1; no definite D call. Per the germline V gene, CDR1 is MNHEY and CDR2 is SVGAGI. The CDR3 sequence is 13 residues long. Trimming pared 6 bases from V and 3 bases from J, leaving 11 bases between. DNA for the CDR3: TGTGCCAGCAGCCCGGCGTGGGACACTGAAGCTTTCTTT. Its translation: CASSPAWDTEAFF.

In this sample, this clone turned up once. The chain couples TRBV5-4 to TRBJ2-1; 11 nucleotides match TRBD2. CDR1 and CDR2 (germline): SGHNT, YYREEE (reference sequence). CDR3 size: 14 residues. Trimming removed 5 bases from V and 6 bases from J; junction bases left unmatched: 4. Written as DNA, the CDR3 is TGTGCCAGCAGTTATAGCGGGGGGGCCAATGAGCAGTTCTTC. Amino acids: CASSYSGGANEQFF.

V is TRBV28 and J is TRBJ2-5; tentative D call: TRBD2 (6 bases). Germline CDR1 reads MDHEN; CDR2 reads SYDVKM. V lost 10 bases and J 1 base, leaving 16 bases between the germline ends. CDR3 length: 14 amino acids. The CDR3 bases are TGTGCCACCAAGGTCCACGGGGGCCAAGAGACCCAGTACTTC. Amino acid sequence: CATKVHGGQETQYF. The full variable domain, with the rest looked up from reference TRBV28 and TRBJ2-5, is DVKVTQSSRYLVKRTGEKVFLECVQDMDHENMFWYRQDPGLGLRLIYFSYDVKMKEKGDIPEGYSVSREKKERFSLILESASTNQTSMYLCATKVHGGQETQYFGPGTRLLVL.

The chain carries TRBV5-1 and TRBJ2-5; possible D gene TRBD2, 6 bases. The V gene's germline CDR1 is SGHRS and CDR2 YFSETQ. Trimming removed 1 base at V and 2 bases at J, with 12 bases between. This CDR3 has 15 amino acids. Here the CDR3 DNA reads TGCGCCAGCAGCTTGTACGCGGGGCCTCAAGAGACCCAGTACTTC. This encodes CASSLYAGPQETQYF.

The chain carries TRBV5-1 and TRBJ2-7, with TRBD2 matching 10 bases. CDR1 is SGHRS, CDR2 YFSETQ, per germline. There are 15 residues in the CDR3. Trimming cost V 0 bases and J 7 bases; bases outside gene matches: 7. The CDR3 loop reads CASSLASGGASEQYF. The CDR3 nucleotides read TGCGCCAGCAGCTTGGCGAGCGGGGGGGCGTCTGAGCAGTACTTC. Full variable domain (outside the CDR3, taken from reference TRBV5-1 and TRBJ2-7): KAGVTQTPRYLIKTRGQQVTLSCSPISGHRSVSWYQQTPGQGLQFLFEYFSETQRNKGNFPGRFSGRQFSNSRSEMNVSTLELGDSALYLCASSLASGGASEQYFGPGTRLTVT.

The chain carries TRBV19 and TRBJ2-1; perhaps TRBD2 as D (6 bases). Trimming left V 1 base short and J 0 bases short, with 10 bases between. The CDR3 sequence is 16 residues long. The germline gives CDR1 LNHDA, CDR2 SQIVND (reference sequence). CDR3 coding DNA: TGTGCCAGTAGTATAGTTGGGGGGAGCTCCTACAATGAGCAGTTCTTC. It is translated as CASSIVGGSSYNEQFF. Looking up the rest from reference TRBV19 and TRBJ2-1 gives the full variable domain: DGGITQSPKYLFRKEGQNVTLSCEQNLNHDAMYWYRQDPGQGLRLIYYSQIVNDFQKGDIAEGYSVSREKKESFPLTVTSAQKNPTAFYLCASSIVGGSSYNEQFFGPGTRLTVL.

V is TRBV6-6 and J is TRBJ2-1, with D perhaps given as TRBD1 or TRBD2 (6 bases each). The germline gives CDR1 MNHNY, CDR2 SVGAGI (reference sequence). The CDR3 contains 16 residues. V lost 0 bases to trimming and J lost 2 bases, with 11 bases between them. CDR3 bases: TGTGCCAGCAGTTACTCGTTGGGGGGCCCCTACAATGAGCAGTTCTTC. Protein product: CASSYSLGGPYNEQFF.

The chain is built from TRBV15 and TRBJ2-2; the match to TRBD1 covers 10 bases. Germline CDR1 reads LNHNV; CDR2 reads YYDKDF (reference sequence). V was clipped by 5 bases and J by 5 bases; unmatched bases: 8. This CDR3 comprises 16 residues. DNA for the CDR3: TGTGCCACCAGCCAAACCGGGACAGGGGAAACCGGGGAGCTGTTTTTT. It encodes CATSQTGTGETGELFF.

This chain connects TRBV2 to TRBJ1-5; 9 nucleotides agree with TRBD1. The V segment lost 1 base and the J segment 4 bases; nucleotides outside the gene matches: 2. This CDR3 contains 15 residues. Germline CDR1 SNHLY, CDR2 FYNNEI. The CDR3 protein is CASSEVGTGNQPQHF. Here the CDR3 DNA reads TGTGCCAGCAGTGAAGTCGGGACAGGGAATCAGCCCCAGCATTTT.

The chain uses TRBV9 and TRBJ1-3, with a weak D call TRBD1 (5 bases). Germline V lookup: CDR1 SGDLS, CDR2 YYNGEE. The CDR3 consists of 17 residues. Trimming removed 0 bases from V and 3 bases from J, with 16 bases in between. CDR3 DNA: TGTGCCAGCAGCGTAGGGTTCGTCGGGGGGTTTGGAAACACCATATATTTT. Its translation is CASSVGFVGGFGNTIYF.

V and J are TRBV5-6 and TRBJ2-5, with D tentatively TRBD1 (6 bases). CDR3 length: 14 residues. The germline V gene has CDR1 SGHDT and CDR2 YYEEEE. V shed 3 bases and J shed 4 bases, with 13 bases lying between them. Here the CDR3 reads CASSSTGWRETQYF. CDR3 DNA: TGTGCCAGCAGCTCCACAGGGTGGCGAGAGACCCAGTACTTC.

The genes are TRBV27 and TRBJ2-1; TRBD2 aligns across 8 bases. Germline lookup yields CDR1 MNHEY and CDR2 SMNVEV (reference sequence). V lost 0 bases, J lost 6 bases, and 4 bases stayed unmatched. The CDR3 extends over 15 amino acids. CDR3 sequence: CASSLSGGGLNEQFF. The CDR3 DNA follows: TGTGCCAGCAGTTTATCGGGCGGGGGGCTCAATGAGCAGTTCTTC.

This clone was seen once. The chain recombines TRBV5-4 with TRBJ1-2; tentatively, D is TRBD1 (6 bases). The V and J ends lost 3 bases and 5 bases respectively, with 14 bases between them. CDR1 is SGHNT, CDR2 YYREEE, per germline (reference sequence). The CDR3 has 14 residues. CDR3 protein: CASSSEQGGYGYTF. The CDR3 DNA reads TGTGCCAGCAGCTCTGAACAGGGAGGATATGGCTACACCTTC.

This chain links TRBV7-3 with TRBJ2-2; perhaps D is TRBD1 or TRBD2 (6 bases each). Germline V CDR1 and CDR2: SGHTA, FQGTGA. Deletions cut 3 bases from V and 4 bases from J, with 12 bases between. The CDR3 is 15 residues long. In DNA, the CDR3 is TGTGCCAGCAGCTTTACGGGGGCCCCCACCGGGGAGCTGTTTTTT. Residues: CASSFTGAPTGELFF.

This clone was observed a single time. The chain recombines TRBV8-2 with TRBJ2-6; the table's D call TRBD1 went unverified against the DNA. TRBV8-2 is a pseudogene segment. CDR3 length: 16 residues. The CDR3 DNA follows: TGTGGCAATGGCCTGATAACACAAAGTCGGGCCAACGTCCTGACTTTC. Its translation is CGNGLITQSRANVLTF.

V usage is TRBV7-9 and J usage is TRBJ1-5; no definite D call. Trimming took 1 base from V and 7 from J, leaving 11 bases between them. The germline V gene encodes CDR1 SEHNR and CDR2 FQNEAQ (reference sequence). The CDR3 spans 14 residues. The CDR3 sequence is CASSLDGSGQPQHF. CDR3 DNA: TGTGCCAGCAGCTTAGACGGATCAGGACAGCCCCAGCATTTT.

The V and J genes are TRBV5-6 and TRBJ1-1; possible D gene TRBD1, 5 bases. V lost 4 bases to trimming and J lost 0 bases, with 13 bases between them. The length of the CDR3 is 15 residues. Germline V gives CDR1 SGHDT, CDR2 YYEEEE. The CDR3 sequence: CASSLPTVMNTEAFF. CDR3 sequence (DNA): TGTGCCAGCAGCCTACCGACAGTTATGAACACTGAAGCTTTCTTT.